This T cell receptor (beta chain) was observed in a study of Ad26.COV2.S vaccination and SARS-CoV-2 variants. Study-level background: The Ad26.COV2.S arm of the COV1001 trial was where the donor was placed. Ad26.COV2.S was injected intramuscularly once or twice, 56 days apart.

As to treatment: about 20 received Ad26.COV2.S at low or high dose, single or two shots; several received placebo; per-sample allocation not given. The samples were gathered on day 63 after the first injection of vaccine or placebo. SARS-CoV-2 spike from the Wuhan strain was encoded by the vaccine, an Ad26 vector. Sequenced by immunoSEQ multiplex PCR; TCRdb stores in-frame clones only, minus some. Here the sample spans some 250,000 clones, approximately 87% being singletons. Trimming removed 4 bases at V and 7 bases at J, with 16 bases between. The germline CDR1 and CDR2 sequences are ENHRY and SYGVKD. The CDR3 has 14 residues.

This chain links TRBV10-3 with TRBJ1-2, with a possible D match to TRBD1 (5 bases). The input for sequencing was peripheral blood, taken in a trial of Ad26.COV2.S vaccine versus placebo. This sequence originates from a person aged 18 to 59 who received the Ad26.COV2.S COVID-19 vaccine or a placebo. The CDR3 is CAISGSGSYSGYTF. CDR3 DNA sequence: TGTGCCATCAGTGGTTCAGGGTCGTATAGTGGCTACACCTTC.